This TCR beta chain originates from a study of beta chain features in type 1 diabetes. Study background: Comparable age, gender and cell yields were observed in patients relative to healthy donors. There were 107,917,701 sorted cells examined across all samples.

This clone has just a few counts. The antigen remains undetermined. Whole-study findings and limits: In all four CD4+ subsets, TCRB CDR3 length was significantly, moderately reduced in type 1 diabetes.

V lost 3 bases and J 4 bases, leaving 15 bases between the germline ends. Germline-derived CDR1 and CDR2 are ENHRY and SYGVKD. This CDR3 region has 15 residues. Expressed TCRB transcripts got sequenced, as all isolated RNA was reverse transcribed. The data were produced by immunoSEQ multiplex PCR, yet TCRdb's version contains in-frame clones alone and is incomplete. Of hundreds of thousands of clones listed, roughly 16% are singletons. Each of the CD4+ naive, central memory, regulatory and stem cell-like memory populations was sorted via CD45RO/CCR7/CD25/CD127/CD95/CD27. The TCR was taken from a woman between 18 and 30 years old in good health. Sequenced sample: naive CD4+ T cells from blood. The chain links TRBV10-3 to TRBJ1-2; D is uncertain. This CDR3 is CAISDPTGLGYGYTF. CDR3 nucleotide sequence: TGTGCCATCAGTGACCCCACTGGGCTTGGCTATGGCTACACCTTC.